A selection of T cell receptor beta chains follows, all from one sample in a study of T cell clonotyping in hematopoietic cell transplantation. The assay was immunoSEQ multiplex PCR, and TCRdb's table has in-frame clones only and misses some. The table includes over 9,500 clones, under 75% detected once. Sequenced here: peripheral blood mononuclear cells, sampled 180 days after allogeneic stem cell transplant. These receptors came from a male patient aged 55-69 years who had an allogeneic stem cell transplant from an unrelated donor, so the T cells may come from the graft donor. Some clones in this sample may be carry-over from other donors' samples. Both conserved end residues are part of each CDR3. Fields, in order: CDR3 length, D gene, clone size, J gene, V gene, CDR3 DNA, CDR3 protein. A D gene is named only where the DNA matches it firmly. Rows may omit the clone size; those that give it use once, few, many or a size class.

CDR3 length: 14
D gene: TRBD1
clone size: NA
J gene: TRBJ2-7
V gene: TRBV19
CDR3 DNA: TGTGCCAGTCAAACCTCCGGACAGGGCTACGAGCAGTACTTC
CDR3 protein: CASQTSGQGYEQYF

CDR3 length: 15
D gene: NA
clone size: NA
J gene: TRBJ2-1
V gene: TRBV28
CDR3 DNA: TGTGCCAGCAGTTTAGGAGGGAGCACTTACAATGAGCAGTTCTTC
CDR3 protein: CASSLGGSTYNEQFF

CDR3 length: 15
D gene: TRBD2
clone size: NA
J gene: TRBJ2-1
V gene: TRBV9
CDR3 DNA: TGTGCCAGCAGCCCCCACGATAGCGGGGCATTTGAGCAGTTCTTC
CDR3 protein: CASSPHDSGAFEQFF

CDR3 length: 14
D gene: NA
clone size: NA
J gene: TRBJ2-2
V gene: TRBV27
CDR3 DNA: TGTGCCAGCAGTTGGTATGGGGCTACCGGGGAGCTGTTTTTT
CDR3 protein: CASSWYGATGELFF

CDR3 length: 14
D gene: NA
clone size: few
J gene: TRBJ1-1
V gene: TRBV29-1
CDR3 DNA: TGCAGCGTTGCGCAAGGGGGGTCCTACACTGAAGCTTTCTTT
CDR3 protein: CSVAQGGSYTEAFF

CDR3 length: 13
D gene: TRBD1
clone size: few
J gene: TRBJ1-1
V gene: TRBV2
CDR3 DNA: TGTGCCAAAAACAGGGGTCTGAACACTGAAGCTTTCTTT
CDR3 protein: CAKNRGLNTEAFF

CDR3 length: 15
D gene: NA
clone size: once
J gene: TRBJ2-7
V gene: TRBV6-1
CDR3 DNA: TGTGCCAGCAGTGAAGACAGCTTAAGAAGATACGAGCAGTACTTC
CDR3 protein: CASSEDSLRRYEQYF

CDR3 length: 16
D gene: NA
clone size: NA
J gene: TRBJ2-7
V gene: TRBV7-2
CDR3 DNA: TGTGCCAGCAGGCCCCGGGGACCGGGACCCCGGGGCGAGCAGTACTTC
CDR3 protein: CASRPRGPGPRGEQYF

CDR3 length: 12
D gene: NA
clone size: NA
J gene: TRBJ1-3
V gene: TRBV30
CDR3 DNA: TGTGCCTGGACAGGTTCTGGAAACACCATATATTTT
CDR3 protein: CAWTGSGNTIYF

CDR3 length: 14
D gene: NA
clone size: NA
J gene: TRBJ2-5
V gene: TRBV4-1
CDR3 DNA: TGCGCCAGCGGATCGTGGGCCGAGAGGGAGACCCAGTACTTC
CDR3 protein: CASGSWAERETQYF

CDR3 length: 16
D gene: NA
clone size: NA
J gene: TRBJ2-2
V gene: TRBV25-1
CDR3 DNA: TGTGCCAGCAGTGAATATATCGGGGCGGACACCGGGGAGCTGTTTTTT
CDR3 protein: CASSEYIGADTGELFF

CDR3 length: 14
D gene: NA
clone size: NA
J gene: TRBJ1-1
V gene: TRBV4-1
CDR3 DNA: TGCGCCAGCAGCACCCGGGACGTAAGCACTGAAGCTTTCTTT
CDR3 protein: CASSTRDVSTEAFF

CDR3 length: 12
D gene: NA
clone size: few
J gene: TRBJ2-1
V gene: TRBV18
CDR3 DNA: TGTGCCAGCTCACGCGACGACAATGAGCAGTTCTTC
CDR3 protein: CASSRDDNEQFF

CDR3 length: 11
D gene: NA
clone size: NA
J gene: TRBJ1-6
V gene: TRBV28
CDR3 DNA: TGTGCCAGCAGTCCGAGTGCTCCCCTCCACTTT
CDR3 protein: CASSPSAPLHF

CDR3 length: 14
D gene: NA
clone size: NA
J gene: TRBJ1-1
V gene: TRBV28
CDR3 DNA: TGTGCCAGCAGACCGGGACATTGGAACACTGAAGCTTTCTTT
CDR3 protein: CASRPGHWNTEAFF

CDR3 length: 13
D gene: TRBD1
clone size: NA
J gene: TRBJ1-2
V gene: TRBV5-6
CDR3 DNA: TGTGCCAGCTTAAGGGGGCAGGCGGATGGCTACACCTTC
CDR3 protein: CASLRGQADGYTF

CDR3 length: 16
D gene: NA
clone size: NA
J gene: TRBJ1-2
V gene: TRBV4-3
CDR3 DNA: TGCGCCAGCAGCCAAGTTAAGTTTCTGCGAAATGATGGCTACACCTTC
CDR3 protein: CASSQVKFLRNDGYTF

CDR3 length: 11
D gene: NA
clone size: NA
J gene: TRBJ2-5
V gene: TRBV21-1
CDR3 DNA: TGTGCCAGCAGCAAAGATAAGACCCAGTACTTC
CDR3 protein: CASSKDKTQYF

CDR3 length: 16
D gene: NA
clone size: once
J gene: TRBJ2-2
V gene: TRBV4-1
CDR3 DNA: TGCGCCAGCAGCCAAGATCTCGGGCTGAACACCGGGGAGCTGTTTTTT
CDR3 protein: CASSQDLGLNTGELFF

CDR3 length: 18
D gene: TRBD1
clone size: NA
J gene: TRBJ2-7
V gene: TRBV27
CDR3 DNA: TGTGCCAGCAGTCCCCCCGACCGGCCGGGACAGAGAGGCTACGAGCAGTACTTC
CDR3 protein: CASSPPDRPGQRGYEQYF

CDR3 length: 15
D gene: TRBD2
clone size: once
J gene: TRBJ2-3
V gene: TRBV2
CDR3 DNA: TGTGCCAGCAGTGTACTAGCGGGAGCGGGAGATACGCAGTATTTT
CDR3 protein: CASSVLAGAGDTQYF

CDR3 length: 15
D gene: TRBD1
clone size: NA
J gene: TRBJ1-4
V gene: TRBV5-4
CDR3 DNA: TGTGCCAGCAGCGGCTGGACAGGGGGAAGTGAAAAACTGTTTTTT
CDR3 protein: CASSGWTGGSEKLFF

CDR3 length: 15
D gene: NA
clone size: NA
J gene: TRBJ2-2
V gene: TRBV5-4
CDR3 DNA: TGTGCCAGCAGCCAGGCCACAGGGTTTACCGGGGAGCTGTTTTTT
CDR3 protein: CASSQATGFTGELFF

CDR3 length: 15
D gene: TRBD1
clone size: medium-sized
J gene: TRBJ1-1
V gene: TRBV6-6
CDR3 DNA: TGTGCCAGCAGTTACGACAGGGGAATGAACACTGAAGCTTTCTTT
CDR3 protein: CASSYDRGMNTEAFF

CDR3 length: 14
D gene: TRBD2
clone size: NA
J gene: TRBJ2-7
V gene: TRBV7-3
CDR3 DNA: TGTGCCAGCAGCTCAGGCGGGGGGGCCTACGAGCAGTACTTC
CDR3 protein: CASSSGGGAYEQYF

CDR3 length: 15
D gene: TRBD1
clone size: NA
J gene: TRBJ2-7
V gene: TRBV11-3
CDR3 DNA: TGTGCCAGCAGTTACAGACGGGACAGGGGTTACGAGCAGTACTTC
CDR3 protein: CASSYRRDRGYEQYF

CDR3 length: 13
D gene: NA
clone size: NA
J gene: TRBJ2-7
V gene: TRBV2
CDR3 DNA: TGTGCCAGCAGTGAGATGAGTTACTACGAGCAGTACTTC
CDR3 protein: CASSEMSYYEQYF

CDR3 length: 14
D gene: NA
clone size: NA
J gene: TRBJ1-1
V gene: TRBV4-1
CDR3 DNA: TGCGCCAGCAGCCAAGATCGGGGGTACACTGAAGCTTTCTTT
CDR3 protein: CASSQDRGYTEAFF

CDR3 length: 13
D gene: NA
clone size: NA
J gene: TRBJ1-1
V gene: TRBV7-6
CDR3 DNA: TGTGCCAGCAGCCCCCCGGACGCCTACGAAGCTTTCTTT
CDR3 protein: CASSPPDAYEAFF

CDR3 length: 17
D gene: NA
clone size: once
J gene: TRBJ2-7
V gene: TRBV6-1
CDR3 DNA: TGTGCCAGCAGTGCAATGATCGGGACCGATACAAGATACGAGCAGTACTTC
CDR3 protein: CASSAMIGTDTRYEQYF

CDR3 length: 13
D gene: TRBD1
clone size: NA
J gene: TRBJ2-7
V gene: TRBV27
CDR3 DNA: TGTGCCAGCAGTCTGGACAGGGGGCTCGAGCAGTACTTC
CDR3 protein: CASSLDRGLEQYF

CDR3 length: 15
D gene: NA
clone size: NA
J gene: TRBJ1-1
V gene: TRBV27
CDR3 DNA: TGTGCCAGCAGTTACACGACAGACCTGAACACTGAAGCTTTCTTT
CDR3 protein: CASSYTTDLNTEAFF

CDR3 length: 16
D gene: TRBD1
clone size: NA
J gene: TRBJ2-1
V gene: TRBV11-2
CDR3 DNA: TGTGCCAGCAGCTTAAGTAGGACAGGAGATTACAATGAGCAGTTCTTC
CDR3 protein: CASSLSRTGDYNEQFF

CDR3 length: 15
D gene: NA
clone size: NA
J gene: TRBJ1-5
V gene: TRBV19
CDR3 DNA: TGTGCCAGTAGTCCGGGCACCAGGGGCAATCAGCCCCAGCATTTT
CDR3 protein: CASSPGTRGNQPQHF

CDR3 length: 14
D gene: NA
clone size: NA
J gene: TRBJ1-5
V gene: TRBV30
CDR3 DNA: TGTGCCTGGTCGACAGGAAATAGCAATCAGCCCCAGCATTTT
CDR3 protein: CAWSTGNSNQPQHF

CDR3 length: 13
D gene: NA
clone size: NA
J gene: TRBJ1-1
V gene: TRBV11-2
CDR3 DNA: TGTGCCAGCAGCTTAATGACAGGACCCGAAGCTTTCTTT
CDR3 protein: CASSLMTGPEAFF

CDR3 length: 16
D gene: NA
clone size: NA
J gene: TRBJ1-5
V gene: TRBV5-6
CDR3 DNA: TGTGCCAGCAGCTTTGGAGGACTCTATAGCAATCAGCCCCAGCATTTT
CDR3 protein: CASSFGGLYSNQPQHF

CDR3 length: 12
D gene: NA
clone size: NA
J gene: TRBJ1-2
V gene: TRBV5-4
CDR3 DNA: TGTGCCAGCAGCTTGGAAATCTATGGCTACACCTTC
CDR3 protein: CASSLEIYGYTF

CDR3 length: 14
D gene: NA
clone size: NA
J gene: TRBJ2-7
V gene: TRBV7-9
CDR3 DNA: TGTGCCAGCAGCTTAGGACAGGCCGGCTACGAGCAGTACTTC
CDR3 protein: CASSLGQAGYEQYF

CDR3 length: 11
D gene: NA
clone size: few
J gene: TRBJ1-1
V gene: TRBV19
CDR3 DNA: TGTGCCAGTAGTATCGCGGGTGAAGCTTTCTTT
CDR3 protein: CASSIAGEAFF

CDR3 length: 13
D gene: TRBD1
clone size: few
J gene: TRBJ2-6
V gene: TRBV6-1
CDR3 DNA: TGTGCCATCAGGGGGACTGGGGCCAACGTCCTGACTTTC
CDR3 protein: CAIRGTGANVLTF

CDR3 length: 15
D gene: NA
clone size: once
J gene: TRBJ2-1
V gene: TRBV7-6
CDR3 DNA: TGTGCCAGCAGCTTAGAGGCGGTCTCCTACAATGAGCAGTTCTTC
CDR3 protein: CASSLEAVSYNEQFF

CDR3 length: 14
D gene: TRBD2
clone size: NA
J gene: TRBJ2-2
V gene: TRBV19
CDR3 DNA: TGTGCCAGTAGTATAGGCGGGAGCGCCGGGGAGCTGTTTTTT
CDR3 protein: CASSIGGSAGELFF

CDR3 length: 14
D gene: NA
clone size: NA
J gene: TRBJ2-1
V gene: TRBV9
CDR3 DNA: TGTGCCAGCAGCCCCACGAGCTCCTACAATGAGCAGTTCTTC
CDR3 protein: CASSPTSSYNEQFF

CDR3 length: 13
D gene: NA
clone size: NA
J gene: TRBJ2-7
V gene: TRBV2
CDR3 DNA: TGTGCCAGCAGTGAAAACCATGAATACGAGCAGTACTTC
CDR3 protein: CASSENHEYEQYF

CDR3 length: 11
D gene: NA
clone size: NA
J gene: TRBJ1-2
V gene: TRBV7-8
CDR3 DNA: TGTGCCAGCAGCTTTGGGTACGGCTACACCTTC
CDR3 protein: CASSFGYGYTF

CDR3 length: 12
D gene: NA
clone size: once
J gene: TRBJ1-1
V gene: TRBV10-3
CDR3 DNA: TGTGCCATCAGTGAGTCGGGAGATGAAGCTTTCTTT
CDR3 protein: CAISESGDEAFF

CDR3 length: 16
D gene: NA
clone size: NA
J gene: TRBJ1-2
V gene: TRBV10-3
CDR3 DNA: TGTGCCATCAGTGAGCGGGCTAGGGGGGCCTGGGAGGGCTACACCTTC
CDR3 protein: CAISERARGAWEGYTF

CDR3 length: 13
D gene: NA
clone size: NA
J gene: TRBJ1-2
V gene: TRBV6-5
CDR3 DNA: TGTGCCAGCACCCGAGGGACTAACTATGGCTACACCTTC
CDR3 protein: CASTRGTNYGYTF

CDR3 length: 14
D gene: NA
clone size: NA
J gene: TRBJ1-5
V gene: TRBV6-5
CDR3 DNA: TGTGCCAGCAGTTACGGGGGTAGCAATCAGCCCCAGCATTTT
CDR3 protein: CASSYGGSNQPQHF

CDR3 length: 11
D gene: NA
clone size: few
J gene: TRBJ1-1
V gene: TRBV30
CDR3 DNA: TGTGCCTGGAGTTACGAAACTGAAGCTTTCTTT
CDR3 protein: CAWSYETEAFF

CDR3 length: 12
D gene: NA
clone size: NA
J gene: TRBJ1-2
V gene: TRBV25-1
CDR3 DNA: TGTGCCAGCAGTGATCAGCGCTATGGCTACACCTTC
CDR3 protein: CASSDQRYGYTF

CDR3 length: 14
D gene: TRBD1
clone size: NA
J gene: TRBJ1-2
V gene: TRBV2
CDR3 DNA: TGTGCCAGCAGTGAGGACAGGGTAGTAGAGGGCTACACCTTC
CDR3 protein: CASSEDRVVEGYTF

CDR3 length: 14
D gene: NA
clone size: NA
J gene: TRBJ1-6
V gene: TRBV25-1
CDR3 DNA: TGTGCCAGCAGTGTCCGGGACACTGGTTCACCCCTCCACTTT
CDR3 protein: CASSVRDTGSPLHF

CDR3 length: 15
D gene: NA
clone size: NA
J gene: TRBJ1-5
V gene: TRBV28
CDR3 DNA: TGTGCCAGCAGTTCATGGCTTGGGAGCAATCAGCCCCAGCATTTT
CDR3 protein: CASSSWLGSNQPQHF

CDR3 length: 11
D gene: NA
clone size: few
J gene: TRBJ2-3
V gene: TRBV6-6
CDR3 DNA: TGTGCCAGCAGTAGCACAGATACGCAGTATTTT
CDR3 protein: CASSSTDTQYF

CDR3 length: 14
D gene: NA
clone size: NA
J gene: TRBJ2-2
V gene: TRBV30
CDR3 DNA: TGTGCCTGGGAAAGGGACGTAGGCACCGGGGAGCTGTTTTTT
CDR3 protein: CAWERDVGTGELFF

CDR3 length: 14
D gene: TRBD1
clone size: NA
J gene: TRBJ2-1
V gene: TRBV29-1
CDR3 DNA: TGCAGCGTTCCAAGACAGGGGGCTGGTCGTGAGCAGTTCTTC
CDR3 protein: CSVPRQGAGREQFF